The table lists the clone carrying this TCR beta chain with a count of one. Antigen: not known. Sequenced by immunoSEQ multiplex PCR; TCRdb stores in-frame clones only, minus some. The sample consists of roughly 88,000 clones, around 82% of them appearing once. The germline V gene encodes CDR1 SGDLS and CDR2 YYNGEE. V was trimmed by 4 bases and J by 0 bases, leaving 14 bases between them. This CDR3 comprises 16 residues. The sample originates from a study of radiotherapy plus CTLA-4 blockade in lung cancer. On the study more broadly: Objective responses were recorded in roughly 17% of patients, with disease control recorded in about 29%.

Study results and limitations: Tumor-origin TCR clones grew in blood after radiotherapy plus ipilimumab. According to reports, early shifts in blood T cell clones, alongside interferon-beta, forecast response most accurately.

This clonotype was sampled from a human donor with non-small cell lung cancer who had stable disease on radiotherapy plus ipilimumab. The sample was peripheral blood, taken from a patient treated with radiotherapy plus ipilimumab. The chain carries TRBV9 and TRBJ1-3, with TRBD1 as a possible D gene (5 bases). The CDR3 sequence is CASSSRDRISGNTIYF. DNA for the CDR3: TGTGCCAGCAGCTCCCGGGACCGGATCTCTGGAAACACCATATATTTT.